This T cell receptor beta chain was recovered during a study of blood T cell repertoires in COVID-19. This CDR3 is built from 16 residues. Germline CDR1 and CDR2: MNHEY and SMNVEV (reference sequence). The ends lost 3 bases at V and 5 bases at J; junction bases unmatched: 6. TCRdb's table, derived via immunoSEQ multiplex PCR, lists solely in-frame clones and lacks some. The repertoire holds under 250,000 clones, with approximately 80% as singletons. The chain is built from TRBV27 and TRBJ2-1, with TRBD1 identical over 11 bases. The sequence derives from a woman aged 45-65 years with acute COVID-19. Sequencing used PBMCs or T cells enriched from blood (not recorded which). The CDR3 protein is CASSFVGTGGNNEQFF. The DNA of the CDR3 is TGTGCCAGCAGTTTCGTCGGGACAGGGGGAAACAATGAGCAGTTCTTC.